The clone carrying this T cell receptor beta chain was counted at least ten times. The data were taken from a study of T cells in Graves' hyperthyroidism and ophthalmopathy. V shed 4 bases and J 6 bases; nucleotides not matched to a gene: 5. The CDR3 contains 12 residues. Germline V gene lookup returns CDR1 DFQATT and CDR2 SNEGSKA (reference sequence). RNA transcripts gave rise to amplified TCR beta CDR3 regions. The HTBI primer set was used in a first-round RT-PCR of the TCR CDR3. TCRdb itself ran the multiplex PCR reads through MiXCR, one entry per CDR3 protein. The table has about 350,000 distinct CDR3 sequences, around 18% seen once.

The sequenced sample consisted of blood. The receptor's source is a woman aged 40 to 55 with Graves' ophthalmopathy. The chain combines TRBV20-1 with TRBJ1-2; 7 bases are a match to TRBD1. The CDR3 nucleotides are TGCAGTGCTATAGGGACAGTTCATGGCTACACCTTC. Translating it yields CSAIGTVHGYTF.